Following are 9 T cell receptor beta chains from one sample sequenced in a study of T cells in Graves' hyperthyroidism and ophthalmopathy. RNA transcripts provided the source from which TCR beta CDR3 regions were amplified. Carried out on the TCR CDR3, a first-round RT-PCR used the HTBI primer set. A single record per CDR3 protein comes from TCRdb applying MiXCR to the multiplex PCR reads. The sample records 730,000 or so distinct CDR3 sequences, 15% to 20% being singletons. Sequencing input: blood. Source of these receptors: a woman aged 45 to 65 with Graves' hyperthyroidism that later progressed to Graves' ophthalmopathy.

This clonotype came up once. This rearrangement joins TRBV5-1 to TRBJ2-2; D unclear. V was pared by 4 bases and J by 1 base, with 8 bases between. CDR3 size: 14 residues. In germline, CDR1 is SGHRS, CDR2 YFSETQ. This CDR3 reads CASSGYRNTGELFF. For the CDR3, the DNA is TGCGCCAGCAGCGGGTACAGGAACACCGGGGAGCTGTTTTTT.

The chain combines TRBV12-3 or TRBV12-4 with TRBJ2-2, with D uncertain. This CDR3 has 14 residues. With 4 bases removed from V and 6 bases from J, the gap between germline ends came to 12 bases. The CDR3 DNA is TGTGCCAGCAGTTGGGCTCCCCCCGCCGGGGAGCTGTTTTTT. It codes for CASSWAPPAGELFF.

The genes are TRBV5-6 and TRBJ2-5; no reliable D call. Germline CDR1 is SGHDT and CDR2 is YYEEEE. V lost 2 bases to trimming and J lost 0 bases, with 11 bases between them. The CDR3 has 15 residues. The CDR3 nucleotides read TGTGCCAGCAGCTTTGAACCGAGGTACCAAGAGACCCAGTACTTC. It translates to CASSFEPRYQETQYF.

This clonotype has only a few counts. Written as DNA, the CDR3 is TGTGCCACCAGCAGAGATAGGTCACAGGTTAATCAGCCCCAGCATTTT. Protein sequence: CATSRDRSQVNQPQHF. The V call is TRBV15, the J call TRBJ1-5; tentative D call: TRBD1 (5 bases). Germline-derived CDR1 and CDR2 are LNHNV and YYDKDF (reference sequence). CDR3 length equals 16 residues. V lost 0 bases to trimming and J lost 4 bases, with 13 bases between them.

Ten or more counts support this clonotype. For the CDR3, the DNA is TGTGCCTGGAGTGTAATCCCCGAGGCTGAGCAGTTCTTC. This gives the protein CAWSVIPEAEQFF. The chain couples TRBV30 to TRBJ2-1; D uncertain. This CDR3 comprises 13 residues. V was cut by 0 bases and J by 9 bases, with 12 bases left in between. Germline assignment: CDR1 GTSNPN and CDR2 SVGIG (reference sequence).

This clonotype was detected only a few times. Here the CDR3 reads CASSKLGFTDTQYF. The CDR3 DNA reads as TGCGCCAGCTCTAAGCTCGGGTTCACAGATACGCAGTATTTT. This sequence joins TRBV5-1 and TRBJ2-3; no firm D call. This CDR3 is 14 amino acids long. V lost 7 bases and J 2 bases, leaving 14 bases between the germline ends. The germline V gene encodes CDR1 SGHRS and CDR2 YFSETQ.

The J gene is TRBJ2-5, the V gene TRBV6-2 or TRBV6-3; D is perhaps TRBD1 (6 bases). V lost 7 bases to trimming and J lost 3 bases, with 15 bases between them. Germline values: CDR1 MNHEY, CDR2 SVGEGT. CDR3 size: 14 residues. As DNA, the CDR3 is TGTGCCAGCACCCCAAGGGGGTTTGAAGAGACCCAGTACTTC. Translating gives CASTPRGFEETQYF.

The sample holds many counts of this clonotype. This chain joins TRBV29-1 and TRBJ1-1; 9 bases are a match to TRBD1. V shed 4 bases, J shed 4 bases, and the junction held 7 bases outside the gene matches. Germline values: CDR1 SQVTM, CDR2 ANQGSEA. CDR3 length equals 14 residues. CDR3 DNA: TGCAGCGTTGGTCAGGGACAGGGTTTCACTGAAGCTTTCTTT. Amino acid sequence: CSVGQGQGFTEAFF.

The table lists this clonotype with a few counts. The rearrangement joins TRBV24-1 to TRBJ2-5; a weak D match, TRBD2 (5 bases). With 3 bases removed from V and 13 bases from J, the gap between germline ends came to 11 bases. Germline V lookup: CDR1 KGHDR, CDR2 SFDVKD. This CDR3 region has 11 residues. The CDR3 coding sequence is TGTGCCACCAGTGATGCGGGCCGTCCGTACTTC. This encodes CATSDAGRPYF.